The source of this T cell receptor beta chain is a study of beta chain features in type 1 diabetes. This clone was observed a handful of times. Its antigen is currently unknown. Every bit of the isolated RNA underwent reverse transcription, so sequencing read expressed TCRB transcripts. Sequencing used immunoSEQ multiplex PCR; TCRdb keeps in-frame clones, though not all of them. The profile shows 500,000 to 800,000 clones, approximately 13% of them singletons. Study-level results: In all four CD4+ subsets, TCRB CDR3 length was significantly, moderately reduced in type 1 diabetes.

Sample: naive CD4+ T cells from blood. The receptor was derived from a man aged 25 to 40 with type 1 diabetes.

The chain's CDR3 is CASSFGTGTYEQYF. As DNA, the CDR3 is TGTGCCAGCAGCTTCGGGACAGGGACCTACGAGCAGTACTTC. The genes are TRBV5-5 and TRBJ2-7; TRBD1 agrees at 9 bases. Germline CDR1 reads SGHKS; CDR2 reads YYEKEE (reference sequence). The CDR3 totals 14 residues. The J segment lost 2 bases and the V segment lost 2 bases, leaving 2 bases of the junction unmatched.